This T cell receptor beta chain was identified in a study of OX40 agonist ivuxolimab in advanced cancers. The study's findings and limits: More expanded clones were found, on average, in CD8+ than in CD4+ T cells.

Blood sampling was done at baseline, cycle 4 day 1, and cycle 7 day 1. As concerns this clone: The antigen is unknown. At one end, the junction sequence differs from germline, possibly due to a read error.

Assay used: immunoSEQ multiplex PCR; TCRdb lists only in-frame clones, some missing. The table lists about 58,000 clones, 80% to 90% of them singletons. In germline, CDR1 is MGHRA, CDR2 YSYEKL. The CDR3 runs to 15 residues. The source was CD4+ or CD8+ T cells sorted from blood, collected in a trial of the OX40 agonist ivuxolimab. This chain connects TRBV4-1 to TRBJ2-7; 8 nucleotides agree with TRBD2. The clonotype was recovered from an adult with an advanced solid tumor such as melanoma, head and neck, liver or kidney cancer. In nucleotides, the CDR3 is TGCGCCAGCAGCCAACTAGCGGGCGACGTCTACAAGCAGTACTTC. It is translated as CASSQLAGDVYKQYF.